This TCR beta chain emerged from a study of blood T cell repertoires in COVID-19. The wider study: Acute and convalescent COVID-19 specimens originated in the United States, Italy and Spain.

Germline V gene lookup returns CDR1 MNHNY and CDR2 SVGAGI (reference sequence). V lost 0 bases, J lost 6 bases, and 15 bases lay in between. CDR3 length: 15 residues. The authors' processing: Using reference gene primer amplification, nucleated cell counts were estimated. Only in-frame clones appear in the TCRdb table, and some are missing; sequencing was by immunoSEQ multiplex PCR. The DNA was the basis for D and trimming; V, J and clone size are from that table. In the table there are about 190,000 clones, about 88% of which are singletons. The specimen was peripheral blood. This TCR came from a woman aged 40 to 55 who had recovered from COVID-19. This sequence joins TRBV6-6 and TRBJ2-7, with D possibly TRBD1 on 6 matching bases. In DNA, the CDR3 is TGTGCCAGCAGTTACTCTCAGGCAGGGGCGGGCGAGCAGTACTTC. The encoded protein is CASSYSQAGAGEQYF.